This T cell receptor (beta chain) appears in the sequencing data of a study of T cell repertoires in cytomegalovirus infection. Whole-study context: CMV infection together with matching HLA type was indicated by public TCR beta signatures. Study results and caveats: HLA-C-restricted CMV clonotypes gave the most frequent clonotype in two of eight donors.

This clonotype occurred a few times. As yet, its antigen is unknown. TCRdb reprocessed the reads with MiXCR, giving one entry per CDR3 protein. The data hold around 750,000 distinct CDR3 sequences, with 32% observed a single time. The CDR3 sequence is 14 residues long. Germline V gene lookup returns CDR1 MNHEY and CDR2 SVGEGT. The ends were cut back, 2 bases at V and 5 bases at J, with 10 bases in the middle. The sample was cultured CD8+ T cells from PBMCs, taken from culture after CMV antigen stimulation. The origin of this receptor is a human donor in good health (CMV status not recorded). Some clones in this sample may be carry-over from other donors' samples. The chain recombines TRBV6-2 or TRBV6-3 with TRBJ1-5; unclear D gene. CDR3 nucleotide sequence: TGTGCCAGCAGTTACGGGTATGGAGATCAGCCCCAGCATTTT. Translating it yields CASSYGYGDQPQHF.